A selection of T cell receptor beta chains follows, all from one sample in a study of shared clonotypes between healthy human individuals. Profiling relied on immunoSEQ multiplex PCR, and the TCRdb table lists in-frame clones only, not all of them. The sample yields 2,100,000 or so clones, around 95% seen once. The specimen was naive CD4+ T cells sorted from blood. The receptors stem from a man in his late teens or twenties in good health. Both conserved end residues are part of each CDR3. The order of the fields is clone size, V gene, D gene, J gene, CDR3 DNA, CDR3 protein. A D gene is named only where the DNA matches it firmly. Clone size is shown for a subset of rows, as once, few, many or a class of expanded clone.

size: -; V: TRBV6-5; D: -; J: TRBJ1-2; DNA: TGTGCCAGCGGGTCCGACTATGGCTACACCTTC; CDR3: CASGSDYGYTF
size: -; V: TRBV5-4; D: -; J: TRBJ2-5; DNA: TGTGCCAGCAGCGTAGACAGATACCAAGAGACCCAGTACTTC; CDR3: CASSVDRYQETQYF
size: -; V: TRBV27; D: TRBD2; J: TRBJ2-7; DNA: TGTGCCAGCATTCCTCAGAGTAGCGGGGGTAACGTGCAGTACTTC; CDR3: CASIPQSSGGNVQYF
size: -; V: TRBV6-5; D: TRBD1; J: TRBJ1-6; DNA: TGTGCCAGCAGTTACTCGAACCAGGGGGCTAATTCACCCCTCCACTTT; CDR3: CASSYSNQGANSPLHF
size: -; V: TRBV7-8; D: -; J: TRBJ2-7; DNA: TGTGCCAGCAGCCCTGACAGGCGCCCCTCCTACGAGCAGTACTTC; CDR3: CASSPDRRPSYEQYF
size: -; V: TRBV4-1; D: TRBD1; J: TRBJ2-4; DNA: TGCGCCAGCAGCCAAGATCACCCAGGGGGAAAAAACATTCAGTACTTC; CDR3: CASSQDHPGGKNIQYF
size: -; V: TRBV6-1; D: -; J: TRBJ1-4; DNA: TGTGCCAGCACAGGAGCAGGCGGAACTAATGAAAAACTGTTTTTT; CDR3: CASTGAGGTNEKLFF
size: -; V: TRBV25-1; D: -; J: TRBJ2-3; DNA: TGTGCCAGCAGTGAAGCGGGCACAGATACGCAGTATTTT; CDR3: CASSEAGTDTQYF
size: -; V: TRBV19; D: TRBD2; J: TRBJ2-2; DNA: TGTGCCAGTAGTATGGAGGGAGGGACGAACACCGGGGAGCTGTTTTTT; CDR3: CASSMEGGTNTGELFF
size: -; V: TRBV7-2; D: TRBD1; J: TRBJ1-5; DNA: TGTGCCAGCAGCTACGACAGGGATCAGCCCCAGCATTTT; CDR3: CASSYDRDQPQHF
size: -; V: TRBV6-5; D: TRBD2; J: TRBJ2-5; DNA: TGTGCCAGCAGTTACTCGTCGGGGGGGAGTGGAGAGACCCAGTACTTC; CDR3: CASSYSSGGSGETQYF
size: -; V: TRBV11-2; D: -; J: TRBJ2-1; DNA: TGTGCCAGCAGCTTCCGACAGTCCAACTACAATGAGCAGTTCTTC; CDR3: CASSFRQSNYNEQFF
size: -; V: TRBV7-9; D: -; J: TRBJ1-2; DNA: TGTGCCAGCAGCTTAAGCATCGACGGCTATGGCTACACCTTC; CDR3: CASSLSIDGYGYTF
size: -; V: TRBV27; D: -; J: TRBJ2-4; DNA: TGTGCCAGCAGTTTAGGACCCGGTTACATTCAGTACTTC; CDR3: CASSLGPGYIQYF
size: -; V: TRBV20-1; D: -; J: TRBJ2-5; DNA: TGCAGTGCTGGGACCCAAGAGACCCAGTACTTC; CDR3: CSAGTQETQYF
size: -; V: TRBV30; D: TRBD2; J: TRBJ2-3; DNA: TGTGCCTGGAGTAGGGCCTTAGCGGGGGCCATCACAGATACGCAGTATTTT; CDR3: CAWSRALAGAITDTQYF
size: few; V: TRBV7-3; D: -; J: TRBJ1-6; DNA: TGTGCCAGCAGCTTATCTCAGCGGCGAACCCTCCACTTT; CDR3: CASSLSQRRTLHF
size: -; V: TRBV19; D: -; J: TRBJ1-6; DNA: TGTGCCAGTACCCGATCGGGGGGCAGAAATTCACCCCTCCACTTT; CDR3: CASTRSGGRNSPLHF
size: once; V: TRBV30; D: TRBD1; J: TRBJ1-5; DNA: TGTGCCTGGAGTCCCGGGACAGGGATACCTAGCAATCAGCCCCAGCATTTT; CDR3: CAWSPGTGIPSNQPQHF
size: -; V: TRBV5-1; D: TRBD2; J: TRBJ2-1; DNA: TGCGCCAGCAGCGGAGGGACTAGCGGGAGGACCTCCTACAATGAGCAGTTCTTC; CDR3: CASSGGTSGRTSYNEQFF
size: -; V: TRBV6-6; D: TRBD1; J: TRBJ1-2; DNA: TGTGCCACCGACAGGGCTTCTGGCTACACCTTC; CDR3: CATDRASGYTF
size: -; V: TRBV11-2; D: TRBD2; J: TRBJ2-1; DNA: TGTGCCAGCAGCCCCTCAGCGGGGGGGCCGCGTGAGCAGTTCTTC; CDR3: CASSPSAGGPREQFF
size: -; V: TRBV10-3; D: -; J: TRBJ1-2; DNA: TGTGCCATCAGTGAGGGGACTAACTATGGCTACACCTTC; CDR3: CAISEGTNYGYTF